The 4 T cell receptor beta chains reported below all come from one sample, sequenced in a study of T cell responses to AZD1222 COVID-19 vaccine. This table comes from immunoSEQ multiplex PCR, and its TCRdb copy is limited to in-frame clones, with some not included. Of about 72,000 clones listed, around 87% were seen once; the top ten hold under 30%. Sequencing used peripheral blood, obtained on day 0 of AZD1222 vaccination. The receptors here all came from an adult in good health.

The genes are TRBV5-1 and TRBJ1-1, with D perhaps TRBD1 (6 bases). This CDR3 spans 13 amino acids. Germline V gives CDR1 SGHRS, CDR2 YFSETQ. The ends were cut back, 3 bases at V and 5 bases at J, with 11 bases in the middle. In DNA form, the CDR3 reads TGCGCCAGCAGCTCCCAGGGGCTTACTGAAGCTTTCTTT. Its protein is CASSSQGLTEAFF.

This clone was seen a few times. The chain employs TRBV5-1 and TRBJ2-1; 9 bases agree with TRBD2. The CDR3 has 17 residues. Trimming removed 1 base from V and 5 bases from J; junction bases left unmatched: 10. The germline V gene encodes CDR1 SGHRS and CDR2 YFSETQ. The CDR3 spells CASSLMAVLAGHNEQFF. CDR3 nucleotides: TGCGCCAGCAGCTTGATGGCGGTCCTAGCGGGGCACAATGAGCAGTTCTTC.

V usage is TRBV19 and J usage is TRBJ1-1, with D possibly TRBD1 on 5 matching bases. The germline CDR1 and CDR2 sequences are LNHDA and SQIVND (reference sequence). CDR3 length equals 15 residues. V dropped 3 bases and J dropped 1 base, with 12 bases sitting between them. In nucleotides, the CDR3 is TGTGCCAGTAGTATTCAGAGAAGGGGGAACACTGAAGCTTTCTTT. This gives the protein CASSIQRRGNTEAFF.

The chain joins TRBV9 to TRBJ1-1, with 7 bases that match TRBD1. There are 14 residues in the CDR3. V was pared by 4 bases and J by 4 bases, with 7 bases of the junction left unmatched. Germline CDR1 SGDLS, CDR2 YYNGEE. The CDR3 loop is CASSSSRGGTEAFF. The CDR3 nucleotides are TGTGCCAGCAGCTCGTCCAGGGGGGGCACTGAAGCTTTCTTT.